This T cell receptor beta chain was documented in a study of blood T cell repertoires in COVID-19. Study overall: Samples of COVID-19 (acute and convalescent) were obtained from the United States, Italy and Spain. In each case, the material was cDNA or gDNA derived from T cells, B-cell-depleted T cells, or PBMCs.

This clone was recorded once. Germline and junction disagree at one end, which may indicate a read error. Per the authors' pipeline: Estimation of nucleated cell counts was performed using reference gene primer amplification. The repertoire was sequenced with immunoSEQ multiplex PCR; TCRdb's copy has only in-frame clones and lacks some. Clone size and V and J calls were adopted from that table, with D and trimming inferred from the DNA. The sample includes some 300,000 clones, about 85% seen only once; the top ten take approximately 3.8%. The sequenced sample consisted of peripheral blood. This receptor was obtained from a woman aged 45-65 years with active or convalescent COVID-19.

The CDR3 here is CASSSGGTLSF. The DNA for the CDR3 is TGTGCCAGCAGCTCCGGGGGGACCCTTTCCTTC. The rearrangement uses TRBV12-3 or TRBV12-4 and TRBJ2-7; TRBD2 matches 7 bases. The CDR3 has 11 amino acids.